A single sample gave rise to the 26 T cell receptor beta chains below, sequenced in a study of cytomegalovirus exposure and HLA in healthy donors. The primer mix had 60 Vbeta and 13 Jbeta primers. Only in-frame clones appear in the TCRdb table, and some are missing; sequencing was by immunoSEQ multiplex PCR. The repertoire includes roughly 200,000 clones, 78% of them detected once, and approximately 2.9% sits in the top ten. The sample was PBMCs. These receptors all stem from a female donor in good health and CMV-seronegative.

V gene TRBV6-1 combines with J gene TRBJ1-6; D gene ambiguous. CDR3 length: 16 amino acids. V dropped 1 base and J dropped 0 bases, with 7 bases sitting between them. CDR1 and CDR2 (germline): MNHNS, SASEGT. The CDR3 DNA is TGTGCCAGCAGTGAAGTCGTGAGCTCCTATAATTCACCCCTCCACTTT. This translates into CASSEVVSSYNSPLHF.

The chain combines TRBV6-5 with TRBJ1-4, with a possible D match to TRBD1 (5 bases). Trimming shortened V by 6 bases and J by 4 bases, and 15 bases separated the two germline ends. This CDR3 region has 15 residues. Germline CDR1 reads MNHEY; CDR2 reads SVGAGI. DNA for the CDR3: TGTGCCAGCAGAAAAACCAGGGCCGATAATGAAAAACTGTTTTTT. Translation: CASRKTRADNEKLFF.

This clone was found a few times. The J gene is TRBJ1-1, the V gene TRBV29-1; 8 bases fit TRBD1. Germline V gene data show CDR1 as SQVTM and CDR2 as ANQGSEA. The CDR3 contains 15 residues. The J segment lost 0 bases and the V segment lost 5 bases, leaving 8 bases of the junction unmatched. CDR3 region: CSVNPRGLMNTEAFF. DNA for the CDR3: TGCAGCGTTAATCCCAGGGGGCTCATGAACACTGAAGCTTTCTTT.

As for this clone: At the DNA level, this CDR3 is encoded by other sequences in the same sample as well. This chain joins TRBV27 and TRBJ2-7, with 13 bases identical to TRBD2. Germline V gene data show CDR1 as MNHEY and CDR2 as SMNVEV (reference sequence). Trimming removed 2 bases from V and 4 bases from J; junction bases left unmatched: 2. This CDR3 region has 15 residues. The CDR3 DNA reads as TGTGCCAGCAGTTTAGGGACTAGCGGGGCGTACGAGCAGTACTTC. Residues: CASSLGTSGAYEQYF.

The V and J genes are TRBV4-3 and TRBJ2-6, with TRBD2 as a possible D gene (5 bases). V gave up 0 bases and J gave up 3 bases, with 15 bases separating them. CDR1 is LGHNA and CDR2 is YSLEER in the germline V gene. The CDR3 contains 18 residues. The CDR3 sequence is CASSQERRVAGGANVLTF. The DNA for the CDR3 is TGCGCCAGCAGCCAAGAACGGCGGGTAGCTGGTGGGGCCAACGTCCTGACTTTC.

Regarding this clone: Its ends do not fully match the called genes, so a read error is possible. Distinct nucleotide sequences in the sample also encode this CDR3. The chain couples TRBV7-8 to TRBJ2-1; D is possibly TRBD2 (5 bases). The length of the CDR3 is 15 residues. From germline, CDR1 is SGHVS and CDR2 FQNEAQ. CDR3 amino acids: CASSLAAGPGNEQFF. CDR3 DNA sequence: TGCGCCAGCAGCCTGGCTGCGGGCCCCGGCAATGAGCAGTTCTTC.

The rearrangement links TRBV5-1 to TRBJ2-6; unclear D gene. The CDR3 sequence is 15 residues long. V gave up 1 base and J gave up 0 bases, with 5 bases separating them. In germline, CDR1 is SGHRS, CDR2 YFSETQ. CDR3 sequence: CASSLLASGANVLTF. In DNA form, the CDR3 reads TGCGCCAGCAGCTTGTTGGCCTCTGGGGCCAACGTCCTGACTTTC.

V gene TRBV4-1 combines with J gene TRBJ2-1; TRBD2 aligns across 13 bases. V dropped 2 bases and J dropped 5; count of bases not matched to a gene: 3. Germline assignment: CDR1 MGHRA and CDR2 YSYEKL. The CDR3 loop spans 16 amino acids. The CDR3 sequence is CASSQPGTSGNNEQFF. The CDR3 nucleotides read TGCGCCAGCAGCCAACCCGGGACTAGCGGGAACAATGAGCAGTTCTTC.

The V and J genes are TRBV7-9 and TRBJ2-5; 8 bases are shared with TRBD2. Germline V gene data show CDR1 as SEHNR and CDR2 as FQNEAQ (reference sequence). The CDR3 extends over 18 amino acids. V shed 0 bases and J 2 bases; nucleotides not matched to a gene: 11. In DNA, the CDR3 is TGTGCCAGCAGCTTAGCCTGGGAGATAGCGGGGACTCAAGAGACCCAGTACTTC. It translates to CASSLAWEIAGTQETQYF. The whole variable domain, remainder taken from reference TRBV7-9 and TRBJ2-5, is DTGVSQNPRHKITKRGQNVTFRCDPISEHNRLYWYRQTLGQGPEFLTYFQNEAQLEKSRLLSDRFSAERPKGSFSTLEIQRTEQGDSAMYLCASSLAWEIAGTQETQYFGPGTRLLVL.

V is TRBV6-1 and J is TRBJ2-5; D is ambiguous. V was cut by 1 base and J by 2 bases, with 5 bases left in between. CDR1 and CDR2 (germline): MNHNS, SASEGT. This CDR3 has 13 residues. CDR3 in DNA: TGTGCCAGCAGTGAAGGAGTACAAGAGACCCAGTACTTC. It yields the protein CASSEGVQETQYF.

V is TRBV7-3 and J is TRBJ2-1; 7 bases agree with TRBD1. J lost 5 bases, V lost 4 bases, and 8 bases had no gene match. Germline CDR1 is SGHTA and CDR2 is FQGTGA. CDR3 length equals 15 residues. Written as DNA, the CDR3 is TGTGCCAGCAGCTCGAACAGGGGACCCCACAATGAGCAGTTCTTC. Protein sequence: CASSSNRGPHNEQFF.

This rearrangement joins TRBV4-1 to TRBJ2-1, with 10 bases that match TRBD2. The CDR3 sequence is 17 residues long. Per germline, CDR1 MGHRA and CDR2 YSYEKL. The J segment lost 8 bases and the V segment lost 0 bases, leaving 10 bases of the junction unmatched. The CDR3 sequence is CASSQDGAGGGMDEQFF. In DNA, the CDR3 is TGCGCCAGCAGCCAAGATGGAGCGGGAGGGGGGATGGATGAGCAGTTCTTC.

V is TRBV9 and J is TRBJ2-3; 8 bases are shared with TRBD2. The CDR3 is 16 amino acids. Germline V gene lookup returns CDR1 SGDLS and CDR2 YYNGEE. J gave up 1 base and V 4 bases, and 8 bases lay outside the gene matches. This CDR3 is CASSPRPAGGTDTQYF. The CDR3 DNA reads as TGTGCCAGCAGCCCCCGCCCAGCGGGGGGCACAGATACGCAGTATTTT.

This clone was counted a few times. The chain is built from TRBV19 and TRBJ1-5, with 7 bases aligning to TRBD1. Trimming took 3 bases from V and 5 from J; bases not matched to a gene: 10. CDR1 and CDR2 from the germline V gene are LNHDA and SQIVND (reference sequence). The CDR3 covers 16 residues. CDR3: CASSIGRDRVHQPQHF. As DNA, the CDR3 is TGTGCCAGTAGTATCGGACGCGACAGGGTGCATCAGCCCCAGCATTTT.

This clone was recorded only once. The gene calls are TRBV2 and TRBJ1-1; no clear D. Between the trimmed V and J ends, which lost 1 base and 11 bases, there was a span of 17 bases. The CDR3 covers 14 residues. Germline CDR1 SNHLY, CDR2 FYNNEI. CDR3 nucleotides: TGTGCCAGCAGTGAAGTACCCGGGATCGGTGGGGCTTTCTTT. Protein product: CASSEVPGIGGAFF.

The chain links TRBV1 to TRBJ2-3; TRBD2, the table's D call, lacks a check against the DNA. TRBV1 is flagged as a pseudogene. This CDR3 is 13 amino acids long. CDR3 sequence reads: CTSSQDRTDTQYF. Here the CDR3 DNA reads TGCACCAGCAGCCAAGATAGAACAGATACGCAGTATTTT.

The chain recombines TRBV9 with TRBJ2-7; TRBD2 aligns across 14 bases. Losses at the gene ends were 7 bases for V and 6 bases for J; bases not matched to a gene: 6. Germline CDR1 is SGDLS and CDR2 is YYNGEE. The CDR3 consists of 14 residues. The DNA for the CDR3 is TGTGCCAGCGGTACCGGGACTAGCGGGGGCGAGCAGTACTTC. Translated, it gives CASGTGTSGGEQYF. The entire variable domain, with the rest obtained from reference TRBV9 and TRBJ2-7, is as follows: DSGVTQTPKHLITATGQRVTLRCSPRSGDLSVYWYQQSLDQGLQFLIQYYNGEERAKGNILERFSAQQFPDLHSELNLSSLELGDSALYFCASGTGTSGGEQYFGPGTRLTVT.

The chain uses TRBV7-9 and TRBJ2-7, with D possibly matching TRBD2 (7 bases). Germline V gene data show CDR1 as SEHNR and CDR2 as FQNEAQ (reference sequence). Trimming cost V 4 bases and J 2 bases, with 9 bases left between them. The CDR3 is 13 residues long. CDR3 bases: TGTGCCAGCAGCTCCGGGGGGCCCTACGAGCAGTACTTC. Translating gives CASSSGGPYEQYF.

The chain links TRBV7-3 to TRBJ2-3; 8 bases match TRBD1. J gave up 2 bases and V 5 bases, and 6 bases lay outside the gene matches. Looked up from germline, CDR1 is SGHTA and CDR2 is FQGTGA. CDR3 length: 15 amino acids. Here the CDR3 DNA reads TGTGCCAGCAGCCTGGGACAGGTTCACACAGATACGCAGTATTTT. Amino acids: CASSLGQVHTDTQYF.

The chain couples TRBV6-5 to TRBJ1-1, with a possible D match to TRBD1 (6 bases). The length of the CDR3 is 13 residues. Looked up from germline, CDR1 is MNHEY and CDR2 is SVGAGI. With 5 bases removed from V and 4 bases from J, the gap between germline ends came to 11 bases. CDR3 bases: TGTGCCAGCAGTCGAGGGGGGGCCACTGAAGCTTTCTTT. Its protein product is CASSRGGATEAFF.

The J gene is TRBJ1-1, the V gene TRBV7-6; D perhaps matches TRBD1 (5 bases). Germline V lookup: CDR1 SGHVS, CDR2 FNYEAQ. Trimming cost V 3 bases and J 2 bases, with 10 bases left between them. This CDR3 region has 14 residues. The CDR3 reads CASSFGGLNTEAFF. CDR3 nucleotides: TGTGCCAGCAGCTTTGGGGGACTAAACACTGAAGCTTTCTTT.

The rearrangement links TRBV29-1 to TRBJ1-5; 7 bases are shared with TRBD1. The CDR3 sequence is 13 residues long. Germline loops: CDR1 SQVTM, CDR2 ANQGSEA. With 4 bases clipped from V and 3 bases from J, the junction kept 3 bases outside the gene matches. The CDR3 DNA reads TGCAGCGTTGGGGACAGTTACAATCAGCCCCAGCATTTT. This gives the protein CSVGDSYNQPQHF.

This clone was observed a single time. The chain has TRBV6-6 and TRBJ1-1, with D hard to call. V lost 6 bases and J 1 base, leaving 12 bases between the germline ends. This CDR3 spans 14 amino acids. Germline CDR1 MNHNY, CDR2 SVGAGI (reference sequence). CDR3 DNA sequence: TGTGCCAGCAGCTACGGCCACCCGAACACTGAAGCTTTCTTT. This sequence encodes CASSYGHPNTEAFF.

V is TRBV27 and J is TRBJ1-2, with 12 bases aligning to TRBD1. V lost 1 base, J lost 3 bases, and 3 bases stayed unmatched. The CDR3 is 16 residues long. Germline V gene lookup returns CDR1 MNHEY and CDR2 SMNVEV (reference sequence). The CDR3 loop is CASSLLGTGGDYGYTF. CDR3 bases: TGTGCCAGCAGTTTATTGGGGACAGGGGGCGACTATGGCTACACCTTC.

The gene calls are TRBV5-4 and TRBJ2-1, with 10 bases aligning to TRBD2. This CDR3 comprises 15 residues. Germline V CDR1 and CDR2: SGHNT, YYREEE (reference sequence). Germline trimming cut 5 bases from V and 6 bases from J; bases unmatched to any gene: 8. CDR3 nucleotide sequence: TGTGCCAGCAGACAAGCGGGAGGGCTTGGCAATGAGCAGTTCTTC. As protein: CASRQAGGLGNEQFF.

The chain joins TRBV6-5 to TRBJ1-1, with D possibly being TRBD1 (6 bases). CDR1 MNHEY and CDR2 SVGAGI come from the germline V gene. Trimming removed 7 bases from V and 4 bases from J, with 7 bases in between. The CDR3 contains 11 residues. The CDR3 spells CASTRGTEAFF. The CDR3 DNA reads as TGTGCCAGCACCAGGGGCACTGAAGCTTTCTTT.